This is a list of T cell receptor beta chains from one sample in a study of cytomegalovirus exposure and HLA in healthy donors. Assay used: immunoSEQ multiplex PCR; TCRdb lists only in-frame clones, some missing. The data hold 100,000 to 150,000 clones, with roughly 74% observed a single time. Sample: PBMCs. Every receptor here comes from a woman aged 45-65 years in good health and CMV-seropositive. The CDR3 runs from the conserved cysteine through the conserved F or W. A D gene is named only where the DNA matches it firmly. Not all rows give a size; the values are once, few, many and, for expanded clones, a class.

J: TRBJ1-1
D: TRBD1
size: -
V: TRBV12-5
DNA: TGTGCTAGTGTTTCCCCCCCGGGACAGGGGCAAGGTGAAGCTTTCTTT
CDR3: CASVSPPGQGQGEAFF

J: TRBJ1-4
D: -
size: -
V: TRBV14
DNA: TGTGCCAGCAGCCAATCCGGGGTCGGTGAAAAACTGTTTTTT
CDR3: CASSQSGVGEKLFF

J: TRBJ2-7
D: TRBD2
size: -
V: TRBV5-1
DNA: TGCGCCAGCAGCTCCGGGACTAGCGGATACGAGCAGTACTTC
CDR3: CASSSGTSGYEQYF

J: TRBJ2-3
D: -
size: -
V: TRBV5-1
DNA: TGCGCCAGCAGCTTGGGCGGGACAGCGAAGGCAGATACGCAGTATTTT
CDR3: CASSLGGTAKADTQYF

J: TRBJ2-7
D: -
size: few
V: TRBV7-2
DNA: TGTGCCAGCAGCTTAGCCCATGGAGCTTTAGAGCAGTACTTC
CDR3: CASSLAHGALEQYF

J: TRBJ2-1
D: -
size: few
V: TRBV7-6
DNA: TGTGCCAGCAGCCTTAGACAGTTTTACAATGAGCAGTTCTTC
CDR3: CASSLRQFYNEQFF

J: TRBJ2-1
D: TRBD1
size: -
V: TRBV19
DNA: TGTGCCAGTAGTACCAACCGGGACAGGGATTACAATGAGCAGTTCTTC
CDR3: CASSTNRDRDYNEQFF

J: TRBJ1-2
D: -
size: -
V: TRBV2
DNA: TGTGCCAGGTTCCCGGGGGGAGGTGGCTACACCTTC
CDR3: CARFPGGGGYTF

J: TRBJ2-3
D: -
size: -
V: TRBV7-9
DNA: TGTGCCAGCAGCTTGCGGGGCATAGATACGCAGTATTTT
CDR3: CASSLRGIDTQYF

J: TRBJ2-5
D: -
size: -
V: TRBV5-4
DNA: TGTGCCAGCAGCTTGGGTCCTTTGGAGACCCAGTACTTC
CDR3: CASSLGPLETQYF

J: TRBJ1-1
D: TRBD1
size: -
V: TRBV5-8
DNA: TGTGCCAGCAGCAACCGGGACAGGGACATCGCGAACACTGAAGCTTTCTTT
CDR3: CASSNRDRDIANTEAFF

J: TRBJ2-1
D: -
size: -
V: TRBV2
DNA: TGTGCCAGCAGTGGCCAGGGGCAAGAGCAGTTCTTC
CDR3: CASSGQGQEQFF

J: TRBJ2-1
D: TRBD1
size: -
V: TRBV6-1
DNA: TGTGCCAGCAGTGGCAGGGAGGGGACAGGGGGAAATGAGCAGTTCTTC
CDR3: CASSGREGTGGNEQFF

J: TRBJ2-1
D: TRBD1
size: -
V: TRBV5-1
DNA: TGCGCCAGCAGCCCAGGACAGGCCTTACGGACTGATAATGAGCAGTTCTTC
CDR3: CASSPGQALRTDNEQFF

J: TRBJ1-1
D: TRBD1
size: -
V: TRBV7-9
DNA: TGTGCCACGAAGGGGGTCACAGGGGTGGTGAACACTGAAGCTTTCTTT
CDR3: CATKGVTGVVNTEAFF

J: TRBJ2-1
D: -
size: -
V: TRBV5-4
DNA: TGTGCCAGCAGGCTGTTTTACAGCAATGAGCAGTTCTTC
CDR3: CASRLFYSNEQFF

J: TRBJ2-2
D: TRBD1
size: -
V: TRBV11-1
DNA: TGTGCCAGCAGCTTAGACAGGGGGCGGGAGCTGTTTTTT
CDR3: CASSLDRGRELFF

J: TRBJ2-7
D: TRBD1
size: few
V: TRBV6-1
DNA: TGTGCCAGCAGTCAAACGGGACAGGGTAACTACGAGCAGTACTTC
CDR3: CASSQTGQGNYEQYF

J: TRBJ1-4
D: -
size: -
V: TRBV7-9
DNA: TGTGCCAGCAGCAAACAGGGTAGCGAAAAACTGTTTTTT
CDR3: CASSKQGSEKLFF

J: TRBJ2-3
D: -
size: once
V: TRBV20-1
DNA: TGCAGTGCTTTACGGGATACGCAGTATTTT
CDR3: CSALRDTQYF

J: TRBJ2-7
D: TRBD2
size: -
V: TRBV7-2
DNA: TGTGCCAGCGGGACTAGTGTGGGCTACGAGCAGTACTTC
CDR3: CASGTSVGYEQYF

J: TRBJ2-7
D: -
size: once
V: TRBV2
DNA: TGTGCCAGCAGTGAACCCCTAGCCGAGCAGTACTTC
CDR3: CASSEPLAEQYF

J: TRBJ1-5
D: -
size: -
V: TRBV5-1
DNA: TGCGCCAGCAGCTTAGGGGTTGGCAATCAGCCCCAGCATTTT
CDR3: CASSLGVGNQPQHF

J: TRBJ2-1
D: -
size: -
V: TRBV5-4
DNA: TGTGCCAGCAGCTCGATAGGGGGGGGCAATGAGCAGTTCTTC
CDR3: CASSSIGGGNEQFF

J: TRBJ2-2
D: TRBD1
size: once
V: TRBV5-1
DNA: TGCGCCAGCAGCGGTGGACAGGGCTCCGGGGAGCTGTTTTTT
CDR3: CASSGGQGSGELFF

J: TRBJ2-7
D: -
size: few
V: TRBV12-5
DNA: TGTCCTAGTGGTCCGGGAACAGCGCTGTCCTACGAGCAGTACTTC
CDR3: CPSGPGTALSYEQYF

J: TRBJ2-6
D: -
size: -
V: TRBV9
DNA: TGTGCCAGCAGCGCAGATTCTGGGGCCAACGTCCTGACTTTC
CDR3: CASSADSGANVLTF

J: TRBJ2-3
D: TRBD2
size: few
V: TRBV29-1
DNA: TGCAGCGTTGGGAGCGGGGTGGATACGCAGTATTTT
CDR3: CSVGSGVDTQYF

J: TRBJ2-3
D: TRBD2
size: -
V: TRBV10-2
DNA: TGCGCCAGCCGTACAGCGGGGGGCACAGATACGCAGTATTTT
CDR3: CASRTAGGTDTQYF

J: TRBJ2-7
D: TRBD1
size: -
V: TRBV6-5
DNA: TGTGCCAGCAGTTACGGGGACAGGGTGACCGAGCAGTACTTC
CDR3: CASSYGDRVTEQYF

J: TRBJ1-1
D: -
size: -
V: TRBV19
DNA: TGTGCCAGTAGTTTCGGGAGGGGAGGAACTGAAGCTTTCTTT
CDR3: CASSFGRGGTEAFF

J: TRBJ2-3
D: -
size: -
V: TRBV6-5
DNA: TGTGCCAGCAGTCAGGGGGGCCGAGATACGCAGTATTTT
CDR3: CASSQGGRDTQYF

J: TRBJ2-6
D: -
size: once
V: TRBV6-5
DNA: TGTGCCAGCAGTTACTGGGGGCGGGGGGCCAACGTCCTGACTTTC
CDR3: CASSYWGRGANVLTF

J: TRBJ1-3
D: -
size: -
V: TRBV7-2
DNA: TGTGCCAGCAGCTCCCGTGCGGGGACTGGAAACACCATATATTTT
CDR3: CASSSRAGTGNTIYF

J: TRBJ1-3
D: -
size: -
V: TRBV29-1
DNA: TGCAGCGTTGAAGATCCCGCGGGGGGCTCTGGAAACACCATATATTTT
CDR3: CSVEDPAGGSGNTIYF

J: TRBJ1-1
D: -
size: -
V: TRBV4-1
DNA: TGCGCCAGCAGCCGGACAGCCGTCCCCAGTGAAGCTTTCTTT
CDR3: CASSRTAVPSEAFF

J: TRBJ1-3
D: TRBD1
size: -
V: TRBV7-8
DNA: TGTGCCAGCAGCGCGACAGGGCAGCGAAACACCATATATTTT
CDR3: CASSATGQRNTIYF

J: TRBJ1-1
D: -
size: -
V: TRBV5-1
DNA: TGCGCCAGCAGCTTGGACAGGGACCGGGGCACTGAAGCTTTCTTT
CDR3: CASSLDRDRGTEAFF

J: TRBJ2-1
D: TRBD2
size: -
V: TRBV18
DNA: TGTGCCAGCTCATCCGGGACTAGCGGGGGCCGGGGGTACAATGAGCAGTTCTTC
CDR3: CASSSGTSGGRGYNEQFF

J: TRBJ1-1
D: TRBD1
size: few
V: TRBV30
DNA: TGTGCCTGGAGGATACAGGGGGACACTGAAGCTTTCTTT
CDR3: CAWRIQGDTEAFF

J: TRBJ1-2
D: -
size: -
V: TRBV19
DNA: TGTGCCAGTAGACCGGGGAGCGACTATGGCTACACCTTC
CDR3: CASRPGSDYGYTF